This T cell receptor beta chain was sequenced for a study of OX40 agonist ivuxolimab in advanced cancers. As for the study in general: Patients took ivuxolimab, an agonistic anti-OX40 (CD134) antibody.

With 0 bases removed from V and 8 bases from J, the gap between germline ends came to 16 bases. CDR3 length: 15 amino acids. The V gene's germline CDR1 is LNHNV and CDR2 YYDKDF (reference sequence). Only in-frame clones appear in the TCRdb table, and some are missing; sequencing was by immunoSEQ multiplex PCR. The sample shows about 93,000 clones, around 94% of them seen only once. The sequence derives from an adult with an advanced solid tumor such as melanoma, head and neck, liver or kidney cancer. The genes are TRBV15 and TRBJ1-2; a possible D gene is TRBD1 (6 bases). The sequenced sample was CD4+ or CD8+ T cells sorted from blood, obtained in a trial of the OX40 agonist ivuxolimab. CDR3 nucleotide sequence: TGTGCCACCAGCAGAGAACAGGGAGTTCGGATGGGCTACACCTTC. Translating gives CATSREQGVRMGYTF. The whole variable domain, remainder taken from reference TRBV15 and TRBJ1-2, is DAMVIQNPRYQVTQFGKPVTLSCSQTLNHNVMYWYQQKSSQAPKLLFHYYDKDFNNEADTPDNFQSRRPNTSFCFLDIRSPGLGDTAMYLCATSREQGVRMGYTFGSGTRLTVV.